The rows below give T cell receptor beta chains drawn from one sample of a study of T cell repertoires in cytomegalovirus infection. TCRdb re-called the reads through MiXCR, storing one row per CDR3 protein. The sample lists hundreds of thousands of distinct CDR3 sequences, over 25% seen once, with 12% in the top ten. Their cognate antigens are unknown. Source: cultured CD8+ T cells from PBMCs, taken from culture after CMV antigen stimulation. The receptors here all came from a human donor in good health (CMV status not recorded). Some clones in this sample may be carry-over from other donors' samples. The CDR3 runs from the conserved cysteine through the conserved F or W. The order of the fields is J gene, V gene, D gene, clone size, CDR3 protein, CDR3 DNA. D genes are given only for firm matches. Not all rows give a size; the values are once, few, many and, for expanded clones, a class.

J: TRBJ2-5
V: TRBV12-3/TRBV12-4
D: TRBD1
size: few
CDR3: CASSAFGQGSETQYF
DNA: TGTGCCAGCAGCGCCTTTGGACAGGGCTCCGAGACCCAGTACTTC

J: TRBJ2-7
V: TRBV7-6
D: TRBD1
size: many
CDR3: CASSPGTGYEQYF
DNA: TGTGCCAGCAGCCCCGGGACAGGGTACGAGCAGTACTTC

J: TRBJ2-5
V: TRBV7-6
D: -
size: many
CDR3: CASSLSWTIQETQYF
DNA: TGTGCCAGCAGCTTGTCCTGGACCATCCAAGAGACCCAGTACTTC

J: TRBJ1-2
V: TRBV20-1
D: -
size: few
CDR3: CSARDSGPQGGYGYTF
DNA: TGCAGTGCTAGAGACTCAGGACCCCAAGGGGGCTATGGCTACACCTTC

J: TRBJ2-3
V: TRBV7-8
D: TRBD1
size: many
CDR3: CASSGQGRPRDTQYF
DNA: TGTGCCAGCAGCGGACAGGGCCGTCCCAGGGATACGCAGTATTTT

J: TRBJ2-2
V: TRBV18
D: -
size: -
CDR3: CASSPRGSRDTGELFF
DNA: TGTGCCAGCTCACCACGAGGGTCGAGGGACACCGGGGAGCTGTTTTTT

J: TRBJ2-3
V: TRBV7-9
D: -
size: -
CDR3: CASSLENWRQGPADTQYF
DNA: TGTGCCAGCAGCTTAGAGAATTGGAGGCAGGGGCCCGCAGATACGCAGTATTTT

J: TRBJ2-5
V: TRBV6-2/TRBV6-3
D: -
size: few
CDR3: CASSPQRPRRETQYF
DNA: TGTGCCAGCAGTCCCCAGCGTCCCCGGCGAGAGACCCAGTACTTC

J: TRBJ2-3
V: TRBV6-5
D: -
size: few
CDR3: CASSYGVTADTQYF
DNA: TGTGCCAGCAGTTACGGAGTGACGGCGGATACGCAGTATTTT

J: TRBJ2-1
V: TRBV12-3/TRBV12-4
D: TRBD2
size: -
CDR3: CTSSLGRGRSYNEQFF
DNA: TGTACCAGCAGTTTGGGGCGGGGGAGGTCCTACAATGAGCAGTTCTTC

J: TRBJ2-5
V: TRBV18
D: TRBD2
size: -
CDR3: CASSPPVPSGGKETQYF
DNA: TGTGCCAGCTCACCACCAGTTCCTAGCGGGGGAAAGGAGACCCAGTACTTC

J: TRBJ2-3
V: TRBV6-2/TRBV6-3
D: -
size: -
CDR3: CASSGGASPFDTQYF
DNA: TGTGCCAGCAGTGGCGGGGCCTCCCCGTTTGATACGCAGTATTTT

J: TRBJ1-1
V: TRBV6-8
D: TRBD1
size: -
CDR3: CASSSSPGGTEAFF
DNA: TGTGCCAGCAGCAGCTCGCCAGGGGGGACTGAAGCTTTCTTT

J: TRBJ2-3
V: TRBV12-3/TRBV12-4
D: -
size: -
CDR3: CASSLAPHPLDTDTQYF
DNA: TGTGCCAGCAGTTTAGCCCCGCACCCCCTGGACACAGATACGCAGTATTTT

J: TRBJ1-2
V: TRBV6-1
D: -
size: -
CDR3: CASSDTDSLYGYTF
DNA: TGTGCCAGCAGTGACACGGACAGTCTCTATGGCTACACCTTC

J: TRBJ2-1
V: TRBV11-3
D: -
size: few
CDR3: CASSLFGPYNEQFF
DNA: TGTGCCAGCAGCTTATTTGGCCCCTACAATGAGCAGTTCTTC

J: TRBJ1-1
V: TRBV28
D: TRBD1
size: once
CDR3: CASLDRVNLMNTEAFF
DNA: TGTGCCAGCCTTGACAGGGTCAATCTTATGAACACTGAAGCTTTCTTT

J: TRBJ1-1
V: TRBV19
D: -
size: -
CDR3: CASSSTGILNTEAFF
DNA: TGTGCCAGTAGTTCCACAGGGATCCTGAACACTGAAGCTTTCTTT

J: TRBJ2-2
V: TRBV6-5
D: -
size: few
CDR3: CASSYSDSGTGELFF
DNA: TGTGCCAGCAGTTACTCGGACAGCGGCACCGGGGAGCTGTTTTTT

J: TRBJ2-2
V: TRBV24-1
D: -
size: -
CDR3: CATSDWTNTGELFF
DNA: TGTGCCACCAGTGACTGGACCAACACCGGGGAGCTGTTTTTT

J: TRBJ1-2
V: TRBV7-9
D: -
size: -
CDR3: CASSGGRNYGYTF
DNA: TGTGCCAGCAGCGGGGGAAGGAACTATGGCTACACCTTC

J: TRBJ1-5
V: TRBV6-6
D: -
size: few
CDR3: CASSYSKIDGQPQHF
DNA: TGTGCCAGCAGTTACTCAAAAATTGACGGTCAGCCCCAGCATTTT

J: TRBJ2-1
V: TRBV19
D: -
size: -
CDR3: CASSIDRASSYNEQFF
DNA: TGTGCCAGTAGTATAGATCGGGCGTCGTCCTACAATGAGCAGTTCTTC

J: TRBJ1-5
V: TRBV15
D: -
size: -
CDR3: CATSRGRQDNQPQHF
DNA: TGTGCCACCAGCAGAGGCAGACAGGACAATCAGCCCCAGCATTTT

J: TRBJ2-1
V: TRBV27
D: TRBD1
size: few
CDR3: CASRPGTGGRHEQFF
DNA: TGTGCCAGCAGACCCGGGACAGGGGGGCGCCATGAGCAGTTCTTC

J: TRBJ1-4
V: TRBV7-6
D: -
size: -
CDR3: CASSLGAGANEKLFF
DNA: TGTGCCAGCAGCTTAGGGGCAGGGGCTAATGAAAAACTGTTTTTT